The 12 T cell receptor beta chains reported below all come from one sample, sequenced in a study of vaccination and CD4 T cells after COVID-19. Their specific antigens are unknown. CD4+ T cells that had been cultured provided DNA sequenced with the Oncomine TCR Beta short-read assay. One entry per CDR3 protein, called by TCRdb with MiXCR from the PCR reads. The table shows roughly 3,500 distinct CDR3 sequences, with 32% occurring only once. Treatment specified: approximately 11-day PBMC culture with coronavirus spike peptide pools or control peptides (ViraFEST assay). Input material: CD4+ T cells from blood, cultured in vitro. The receptors shown here come from a human donor who had recovered from COVID-19.

The chain uses TRBV2 and TRBJ2-5, with unresolved D. CDR1 is SNHLY and CDR2 is FYNNEI in the germline V gene. The CDR3 has 11 amino acids. V dropped 7 bases and J dropped 5 bases, with 8 bases sitting between them. The CDR3: CASKVVETQYF. In nucleotides, the CDR3 is TGTGCCAGCAAGGTGGTGGAGACCCAGTACTTC.

This clonotype turned up a few times. The V and J genes are TRBV30 and TRBJ2-1, with no clear D. Trimming removed 1 base at V and 7 bases at J, with 14 bases between. Germline CDR1 and CDR2: GTSNPN and SVGIG (reference sequence). The CDR3 sequence is 14 residues long. As DNA, the CDR3 is TGTGCCTGGAGTGGGGCCCCTCTTACAAATGAGCAGTTCTTC. This codes for CAWSGAPLTNEQFF.

The V gene is TRBV12-3 or TRBV12-4, the J gene TRBJ1-3, with a tentative D call TRBD1 (6 bases). The CDR3 sequence is 16 residues long. Trimming took off 6 bases at V and 2 bases at J, with 17 bases between the two ends. The chain's CDR3 is CASSLGAGAAGNTIYF. CDR3 DNA: TGTGCCAGCAGCCTCGGGGCAGGGGCCGCTGGAAACACCATATATTTT.

The V and J genes are TRBV5-6 and TRBJ1-4, with a possible D match to TRBD1 (6 bases). CDR3 size: 13 residues. In germline, CDR1 is SGHDT, CDR2 YYEEEE. Trimming stripped 4 bases from V and 8 bases from J, with 12 bases between. The CDR3 bases are TGTGCCAGCAGCCGTGCCGGGGGCGAAAAACTGTTTTTT. This codes for CASSRAGGEKLFF.

The J gene is TRBJ1-4, the V gene TRBV5-6; D not resolved. V lost 4 bases, J lost 8 bases, and 12 bases lay in between. The CDR3 has 13 residues. In germline, CDR1 is SGHDT, CDR2 YYEEEE. The CDR3 DNA reads TGTGCCAGCAGCCCCGGACGAAGGGAAAAACTGTTTTTT. Translation gives CASSPGRREKLFF.

The chain is built from TRBV12-3 or TRBV12-4 and TRBJ1-2; 9 bases are shared with TRBD1. This CDR3 is built from 13 residues. Unmatched junction bases numbered 8, after V lost 6 bases and J lost 9 bases. CDR3 nucleotide sequence: TGTGCCAGCAGGCCTACAGGGGGCAGGAGCTACACCTTC. It codes for CASRPTGGRSYTF.

This clonotype has more than one count but fewer than ten. V is TRBV6-1 and J is TRBJ1-1; 7 bases map to TRBD1. J gave up 6 bases and V 6 bases, and 16 bases lay outside the gene matches. The CDR3 runs to 16 residues. In germline, CDR1 is MNHNS, CDR2 SASEGT. The CDR3 reads CASSRYSGRGISEAFF. DNA of the CDR3: TGTGCCAGCAGCCGATATTCTGGCAGGGGGATCTCTGAAGCTTTCTTT.

The chain joins TRBV11-1 to TRBJ2-6; D tentatively reads TRBD1 or TRBD2 (5 bases each). Germline values: CDR1 SGHAT, CDR2 FQDESV (reference sequence). This CDR3 region has 16 residues. Trimming left V 5 bases short and J 0 bases short, with 11 bases between. The CDR3 bases are TGTGCCAGCAGCCGGGGACCGGACTCTGGGGCCAACGTCCTGACTTTC. Translation: CASSRGPDSGANVLTF.

This clonotype has just a few counts. This sequence joins TRBV20-1 and TRBJ2-1, with D perhaps matching TRBD1 (7 bases). Germline CDR1 DFQATT, CDR2 SNEGSKA (reference sequence). The CDR3 contains 13 residues. The V end was cut by 5 bases, the J end by 9 bases, with 17 bases between. CDR3 region: CSARSQGGGEQFF. CDR3 coding DNA: TGCAGTGCTCGATCCCAGGGGGGCGGTGAGCAGTTCTTC.

The J gene is TRBJ1-1, the V gene TRBV5-4; D ambiguous. The germline V gene has CDR1 SGHNT and CDR2 YYREEE (reference sequence). The CDR3 loop spans 15 amino acids. The V and J ends lost 0 bases and 4 bases respectively, with 13 bases between them. The CDR3 DNA follows: TGTGCCAGCAGCTTGGGGGTGTCGAGCACCACTGAAGCTTTCTTT. This sequence encodes CASSLGVSSTTEAFF.

This clonotype came up a few times. The chain recombines TRBV6-5 with TRBJ1-3, with no clear D. V was clipped by 2 bases and J by 0 bases, with 14 bases between them. The CDR3 consists of 17 residues. Germline V gene lookup returns CDR1 MNHEY and CDR2 SVGAGI. The CDR3 DNA sequence: TGTGCCAGCAGTTACGACACGGGGATCAGCTCTGGAAACACCATATATTTT. Its protein product is CASSYDTGISSGNTIYF.

This clonotype has just a few counts. This chain uses TRBV2 with TRBJ1-5; D is uncertain. The CDR3 covers 14 residues. V was pared by 4 bases and J by 6 bases, with 13 bases between. CDR1 and CDR2 (germline): SNHLY, FYNNEI. The CDR3 protein is CASSVGGRSQPQHF. As DNA, the CDR3 is TGTGCCAGCAGTGTTGGAGGCAGGAGTCAGCCCCAGCATTTT.